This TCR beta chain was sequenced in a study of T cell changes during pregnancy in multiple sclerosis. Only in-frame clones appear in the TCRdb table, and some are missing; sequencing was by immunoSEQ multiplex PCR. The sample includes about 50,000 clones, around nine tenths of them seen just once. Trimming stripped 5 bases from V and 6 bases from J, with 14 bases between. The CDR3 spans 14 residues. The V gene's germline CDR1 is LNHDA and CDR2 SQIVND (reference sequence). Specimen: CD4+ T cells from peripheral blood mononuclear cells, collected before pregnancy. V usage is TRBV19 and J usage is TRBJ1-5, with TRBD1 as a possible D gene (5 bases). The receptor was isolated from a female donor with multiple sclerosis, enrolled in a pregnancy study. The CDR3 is CASSVMAGRQPQHF. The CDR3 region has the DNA TGTGCCAGTAGTGTTATGGCAGGGCGTCAGCCCCAGCATTTT.